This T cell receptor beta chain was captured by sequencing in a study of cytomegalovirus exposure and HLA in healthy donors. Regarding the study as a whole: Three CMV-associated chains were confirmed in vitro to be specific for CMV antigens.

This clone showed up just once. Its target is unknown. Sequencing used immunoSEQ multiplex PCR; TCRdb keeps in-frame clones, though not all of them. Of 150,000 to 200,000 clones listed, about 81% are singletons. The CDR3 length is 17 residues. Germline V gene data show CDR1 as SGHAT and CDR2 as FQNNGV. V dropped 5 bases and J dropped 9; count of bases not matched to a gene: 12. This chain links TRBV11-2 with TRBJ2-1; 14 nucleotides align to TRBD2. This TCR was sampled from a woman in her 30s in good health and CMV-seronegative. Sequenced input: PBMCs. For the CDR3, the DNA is TGTGCCAGCAGCCTCCGGACTAGCGGGAGGTCCGGCGGTGAGCAGTTCTTC. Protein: CASSLRTSGRSGGEQFF.